One and the same sample provided the 25 T cell receptor beta chains below, sequenced in a study of CD8 T cells in ankylosing spondylitis. TCRdb called the 5' RACE reads again in MiXCR, with one record for every CDR3 protein. This sample has some 840,000 distinct CDR3 sequences, with about an eighth found just once. These receptors are not linked to any known antigen. Study outcomes and limitations: The study identified a TCR beta motif of several highly homologous variants that appeared characteristic of ankylosing spondylitis blood.

The sample taken for sequencing was blood, either unsorted or a sorted T cell fraction (not recorded which). The receptors stem from a male donor with ankylosing spondylitis.

This chain uses TRBV6-1 with TRBJ2-7; TRBD2 aligns across 7 bases. Germline assignment: CDR1 MNHNS and CDR2 SASEGT. This CDR3 is built from 15 residues. The J segment lost 2 bases and the V segment lost 8 bases, leaving 12 bases of the junction unmatched. The CDR3 sequence is CASASWGGPAYEQYF. DNA of the CDR3: TGTGCCAGCGCCTCCTGGGGGGGACCCGCCTACGAGCAGTACTTC.

V is TRBV2 and J is TRBJ2-1; TRBD1 aligns across 7 bases. J was trimmed by 3 bases and V by 5 bases; bases with no gene match: 7. This CDR3 comprises 15 residues. Per germline, CDR1 SNHLY and CDR2 FYNNEI. In DNA form, the CDR3 reads TGTGCCAGCAGTACCGGACAGGCGGACTACAATGAGCAGTTCTTC. The encoded protein is CASSTGQADYNEQFF. The full variable domain, in which reference TRBV2 and TRBJ2-1 provide the parts outside the CDR3, is EPEVTQTPSHQVTQMGQEVILRCVPISNHLYFYWYRQILGQKVEFLVSFYNNEISEKSEIFDDQFSVERPDGSNFTLKIRSTKLEDSAMYFCASSTGQADYNEQFFGPGTRLTVL.

The chain links TRBV18 to TRBJ1-2; weak D call: TRBD1 (5 bases). Trimming pared 1 base from V and 4 bases from J, leaving 10 bases between. The CDR3 is 14 amino acids. Per germline, CDR1 KGHSH and CDR2 LQKENI. The CDR3 DNA follows: TGTGCCAGCTCACCACAAAGACAGTTCTATGGCTACACCTTC. Protein sequence: CASSPQRQFYGYTF.

This clonotype was detected a few times. CDR3 nucleotide sequence: TGCGCCAGCAGCTTGCTGCCAGGGACCTACAATGAGCAGTTCTTC. Translated, it gives CASSLLPGTYNEQFF. J is TRBJ2-1 and V is TRBV5-1, with D maybe TRBD1 (5 bases). Germline values: CDR1 SGHRS, CDR2 YFSETQ. Trimming removed 1 base from V and 2 bases from J, with 10 bases in between. The CDR3 sequence is 15 residues long.

This clonotype showed up many times. The CDR3 DNA follows: TGCAGCGTAGGCGGACTGGGAAAACTGTTTTTT. It is translated as CSVGGLGKLFF. The chain carries TRBV29-1 and TRBJ1-4; D not certain. Trimming cost V 6 bases and J 10 bases, with 12 bases left between them. CDR3 length equals 11 residues. Looked up from germline, CDR1 is SQVTM and CDR2 is ANQGSEA.

This clonotype was observed at least ten times. V usage is TRBV29-1 and J usage is TRBJ2-7, with D possibly matching TRBD2 (6 bases). Trimming removed 7 bases at V and 1 base at J, with 14 bases between. This CDR3 has 13 residues. CDR1 and CDR2 (germline): SQVTM, ANQGSEA. This chain's CDR3 is CSASVAGSYEQYF. The CDR3 DNA is TGCAGCGCCTCCGTGGCGGGGTCCTACGAGCAGTACTTC.

The chain combines TRBV29-1 with TRBJ2-6; either TRBD1 or TRBD2 may supply D (6 bases each). This CDR3 region has 19 residues. Trimming took 1 base from V and 1 from J, leaving 20 bases between them. Germline V gene lookup returns CDR1 SQVTM and CDR2 ANQGSEA. CDR3 coding DNA: TGCAGCGTTGAAGGGAGGGGGGCCTTAAAGGGATCTGGGGCCAACGTCCTGACTTTC. Protein product: CSVEGRGALKGSGANVLTF.

This clonotype was detected a few times. This chain joins TRBV10-3 and TRBJ1-3; D not certain. V lost 0 bases and J 4 bases, leaving 10 bases between the germline ends. The CDR3 has 15 residues. Per the germline V gene, CDR1 is ENHRY and CDR2 is SYGVKD. The CDR3 DNA sequence: TGTGCCATCAGTGAGTCCTTCTCTCTCGGAAACACCATATATTTT. Protein product: CAISESFSLGNTIYF.

This clonotype has a handful of counts. The V call is TRBV6-5, the J call TRBJ2-3; 11 nucleotides line up with TRBD2. Trimming cost V 6 bases and J 1 base; bases outside gene matches: 3. Germline loops: CDR1 MNHEY, CDR2 SVGAGI. This CDR3 contains 15 residues. The CDR3 DNA is TGTGCCAGCAGATTACTAGCGGGAGGCACAGATACGCAGTATTTT. This codes for CASRLLAGGTDTQYF.

J is TRBJ2-1 and V is TRBV5-1; 10 nucleotides agree with TRBD2. The germline gives CDR1 SGHRS, CDR2 YFSETQ. The trim removed 5 bases at V and 5 bases at J, leaving 7 bases unmatched. The CDR3 length is 15 residues. The CDR3 here is CASSSLAGDHNEQFF. The CDR3 coding sequence is TGCGCCAGCAGTAGCCTAGCGGGGGACCACAATGAGCAGTTCTTC.

The gene calls are TRBV20-1 and TRBJ1-1; D is possibly TRBD1 (6 bases). The CDR3 covers 15 residues. Germline CDR1 and CDR2: DFQATT and SNEGSKA (reference sequence). V was cut by 4 bases and J by 5 bases, with 20 bases left in between. Here the CDR3 reads CSATRAAGGKTEAFF. In DNA form, the CDR3 reads TGCAGTGCTACCAGGGCGGCGGGGGGCAAGACTGAAGCTTTCTTT.

Only a few counts were recorded for this clonotype. This chain uses TRBV7-2 with TRBJ2-1, with 8 bases matching TRBD1. The J segment lost 9 bases and the V segment lost 4 bases, leaving 11 bases of the junction unmatched. CDR3 size: 15 residues. Per germline, CDR1 SGHTA and CDR2 FQGNSA. CDR3 protein: CASSSTLNRGAEQFF. CDR3 nucleotide sequence: TGTGCCAGCAGCTCTACCCTTAACAGGGGGGCTGAGCAGTTCTTC. The full variable domain, rest sourced from reference TRBV7-2 and TRBJ2-1, is GAGVSQSPSNKVTEKGKDVELRCDPISGHTALYWYRQSLGQGLEFLIYFQGNSAPDKSGLPSDRFSAERTGGSVSTLTIQRTQQEDSAVYLCASSSTLNRGAEQFFGPGTRLTVL.

This clonotype was observed many times. This chain uses TRBV20-1 with TRBJ2-7; D is unresolved. The V gene lost 3 bases and the J gene lost 0 bases, with 6 bases spanning the gap. Germline CDR1 DFQATT, CDR2 SNEGSKA (reference sequence). CDR3 length: 12 residues. CDR3 sequence: CSASEDSYEQYF. DNA of the CDR3: TGCAGTGCTAGTGAGGACTCCTACGAGCAGTACTTC.

In this sample, this clonotype turned up a few times. The V gene is TRBV11-2, the J gene TRBJ2-5, with 14 positions matching TRBD2. The CDR3 is made up of 19 amino acids. The J segment lost 2 bases and the V segment lost 5 bases, leaving 13 bases of the junction unmatched. The germline V gene encodes CDR1 SGHAT and CDR2 FQNNGV. This chain's CDR3 is CASSPREGLAGERQETQYF. In nucleotides, the CDR3 is TGTGCCAGCAGCCCCAGGGAGGGACTAGCGGGGGAGAGACAAGAGACCCAGTACTTC.

This clonotype was seen many times. The chain joins TRBV6-2 or TRBV6-3 to TRBJ1-5; D gene uncertain. The CDR3 runs to 13 residues. CDR1 is MNHEY and CDR2 is SVGEGT in the germline V gene. The ends were cut back, 5 bases at V and 4 bases at J, with 9 bases in the middle. The CDR3 sequence: CASSDPGNQPQHF. CDR3 nucleotides: TGTGCCAGCAGTGACCCCGGGAATCAGCCCCAGCATTTT.

The chain couples TRBV27 to TRBJ2-7; 10 positions match TRBD2. CDR3 length: 15 amino acids. The V segment lost 2 bases and the J segment 9 bases; nucleotides outside the gene matches: 10. The germline gives CDR1 MNHEY, CDR2 SMNVEV (reference sequence). The CDR3 DNA reads as TGTGCCAGCAGTTTAAGGCTAGCGGGAGAAGGAAGGCAGTACTTC. This encodes CASSLRLAGEGRQYF.

This clonotype was seen many times. The DNA for the CDR3 is TGTGCCAGCAGCTTAGCAGCCAGGGTGAACACTGAAGCTTTCTTT. Amino acids: CASSLAARVNTEAFF. The V gene is TRBV7-9, the J gene TRBJ1-1; D is perhaps TRBD1 (5 bases). V was cut by 0 bases and J by 0 bases, with 8 bases left in between. Germline CDR1 is SEHNR and CDR2 is FQNEAQ (reference sequence). The CDR3 runs to 15 residues.

This clonotype has a handful of counts. This chain joins TRBV7-2 and TRBJ1-1, with unresolved D. The CDR3 is made up of 13 amino acids. Germline CDR1 and CDR2: SGHTA and FQGNSA. Trimming took off 2 bases at V and 5 bases at J, with 9 bases between the two ends. CDR3 nucleotide sequence: TGTGCCAGCAGCTTAACAGAGGGTACTGAAGCTTTCTTT. It translates to CASSLTEGTEAFF.

The V gene is TRBV4-3, the J gene TRBJ2-7; D remains unclear. The CDR3 is made up of 16 amino acids. Germline V gives CDR1 LGHNA, CDR2 YSLEER. V was trimmed by 0 bases and J by 0 bases, leaving 12 bases between them. Here the CDR3 reads CASSQDGSGSSYEQYF. DNA for the CDR3: TGCGCCAGCAGCCAAGATGGATCGGGTAGCTCCTACGAGCAGTACTTC.

The chain couples TRBV20-1 to TRBJ2-3; the D gene could be TRBD1 or TRBD2 (5 bases each). V lost 5 bases, J lost 0 bases, and 12 bases lay in between. Germline V gives CDR1 DFQATT, CDR2 SNEGSKA (reference sequence). This CDR3 has 14 amino acids. The CDR3 loop reads CSAPGRPSTDTQYF. In DNA, the CDR3 is TGCAGTGCTCCGGGACGACCTAGCACAGATACGCAGTATTTT.

This clonotype has a handful of counts. The CDR3 DNA reads TGCAGTGCCCAGCCTTCGGTGGAGACCCAGTACTTC. This encodes CSAQPSVETQYF. The chain combines TRBV20-1 with TRBJ2-5, with D uncertain. With 6 bases removed from V and 5 bases from J, the gap between germline ends came to 13 bases. The CDR3 runs 12 residues. Per the germline V gene, CDR1 is DFQATT and CDR2 is SNEGSKA (reference sequence).

The chain recombines TRBV20-1 with TRBJ2-7, with TRBD1 identical over 11 bases. Germline-derived CDR1 and CDR2 are DFQATT and SNEGSKA (reference sequence). The CDR3 consists of 13 residues. V was clipped by 3 bases and J by 4 bases; unmatched bases: 2. The CDR3: CSARDRGRYEQYF. The CDR3 bases are TGCAGTGCTAGGGACAGGGGGCGATACGAGCAGTACTTC.

This chain uses TRBV6-2 or TRBV6-3 with TRBJ2-3; 9 bases are a match to TRBD2. The CDR3 runs 15 residues. The trim removed 5 bases at V and 2 bases at J, leaving 5 bases unmatched. Germline CDR1 and CDR2: MNHEY and SVGEGT. CDR3 bases: TGTGCCAGCAGTAATCCGGGACTAGCCACAGATACGCAGTATTTT. Encoded protein: CASSNPGLATDTQYF.

This clonotype was detected ten times or more. The genes are TRBV12-3 or TRBV12-4 and TRBJ2-4; D unclear. There are 12 residues in the CDR3. The V end lost 2 bases, the J end lost 8 bases, and 7 bases lay between the germline ends. This chain's CDR3 is CASSLRRDIQYF. In DNA form, the CDR3 reads TGTGCCAGCAGTTTACGCCGGGACATTCAGTACTTC.

This clonotype was counted ten times or more. The chain combines TRBV5-1 with TRBJ2-2; no firm D call. The germline V and J ends were trimmed by 4 bases and 0 bases, with 13 bases remaining between them. Germline assignment: CDR1 SGHRS and CDR2 YFSETQ. The CDR3 spans 16 residues. The CDR3 region has the DNA TGCGCCAGCAGCCCCGACCCCCGCGCGAACACCGGGGAGCTGTTTTTT. Translating gives CASSPDPRANTGELFF. Combining the CDR3 with reference TRBV5-1 and TRBJ2-2 gives the whole variable domain KAGVTQTPRYLIKTRGQQVTLSCSPISGHRSVSWYQQTPGQGLQFLFEYFSETQRNKGNFPGRFSGRQFSNSRSEMNVSTLELGDSALYLCASSPDPRANTGELFFGEGSRLTVL.